This record concerns one TCR beta chain sequence. The table lists this clone with a count of one. Its antigen is unknown. No much larger clonotype is one base removed from it; base qualities were not supplied. Measured from the cysteine to the phenylalanine, the CDR3 is 13 residues long. Only the CDR3 region is kept as DNA, spanning 39 bases read in frame from base 1. V trim: 6 bases; J trim: 3 bases; unmatched bases: 5. Collaborating institutions collected whole blood in K2EDTA tubes following their own protocols. Collaborator samples were shipped for TCRbeta analysis as frozen whole blood, isolated PBMCs, or DNA extracted from either sample type. The sample belongs to a study of blood T cell repertoires in COVID-19 (dated by TCRdb to 2020 to 2022). For the study in its entirety: Samples covering the acute and convalescent phases of COVID-19 were provided by collaborators in the United States, Italy and Spain. The dataset comprised deeply sampled blood TCRbeta repertoires from subjects exposed to, actively infected with, or recovered from COVID-19. The prospective study material was composed of cDNA or gDNA derived from T cells, B-cell-depleted T cells, or PBMCs. Where available, HLA class I and class II types were obtained from metadata supplied by the sample provider rather than from assay-based typing. A freely available public database, intended as a resource for researchers studying the immune response to SARS-CoV-2, is where the repertoires were released. Nearly every sample came with metadata listing a de-identified subject ID, COVID-19 status, age in years and sex. The samples were drawn from the first 160 participants of the ongoing ImmuneRACE study and from some 1,300 subjects provided by 6 global collaborators.

TCRbeta CDR3 regions were amplified from genomic DNA using the immunoSEQ Assay, a bias-controlled multiplex PCR. The original methods were these. Within the assay, amplification of reference gene primers was used to estimate how many nucleated cells each sample contained. To quantify the absolute abundance of each unique TCRbeta CDR3 rearrangement, sequence reads were collapsed and filtered. For each sample, productive Simpson clonality was calculated as the square root of Simpson's diversity index across productive rearrangements. This is the immuneACCESS table as TCRdb keeps it, with only in-frame sequences that have V and J called. A part of the clones is gone; compared with another copy, unresolved V genes explain less than half, and the rest is unexplained. V, J and clone size are taken as reported in that table, and D and trimming were inferred from the DNA itself. Within this sample are some 60,000 clones, with approximately 90% of them counted one time only. Approximately 6.2% of the sample is taken by the ten largest.

General conclusions and limits of the study: The amount of clinical and demographic metadata varied by source and participant and was provided uncurated.

The rearranged chain carries TRBV12-3 or TRBV12-4 and TRBJ2-7; 7 bases in between match TRBD1. The sequencing input was peripheral blood. This receptor was taken from a man aged 35 to 55 with acute or convalescent COVID-19. The CDR3 loop reads CASRSQGDYEQYF. The nucleotide sequence reads as follows: TGTGCCAGCAGGTCTCAGGGGGACTACGAGCAGTACTTC.